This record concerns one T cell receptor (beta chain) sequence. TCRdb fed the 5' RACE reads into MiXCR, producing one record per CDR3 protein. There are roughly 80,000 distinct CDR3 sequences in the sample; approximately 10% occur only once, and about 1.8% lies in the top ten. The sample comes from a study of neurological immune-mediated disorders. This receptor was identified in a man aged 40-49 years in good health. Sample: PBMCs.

The CDR3 DNA follows: TGTGCCAGCTCAGTTACGACACAAGAGACCCAGTACTTC. Its protein is CASSVTTQETQYF. The V gene is TRBV12-3 or TRBV12-4, the J gene TRBJ2-5, with D unclear. Trimming took 8 bases from V and 2 from J, leaving 12 bases between them. CDR3 length equals 13 residues.